Presented here are 16 T cell receptor beta chains from one specimen sequenced in a study of beta chain features in type 1 diabetes. The authors reverse transcribed all of the isolated RNA, so sequencing captured expressed TCRB transcripts. Libraries were prepared by immunoSEQ multiplex PCR; TCRdb keeps only in-frame clonotypes and omits some of them. The sample has about 150,000 clones, over 7.5% seen once; the top ten hold about 0.6%. The sample was central memory CD4+ T cells from blood. The receptors shown here come from a young man in good health.

The chain links TRBV5-1 to TRBJ2-2; 7 bases are shared with TRBD2. Germline V lookup: CDR1 SGHRS, CDR2 YFSETQ. The CDR3 has 14 amino acids. V was pared by 4 bases and J by 6 bases, with 6 bases of the junction left unmatched. CDR3 DNA sequence: TGCGCCAGCAGCCCCCGGGGAGGGCCCGGGGAGCTGTTTTTT. It yields the protein CASSPRGGPGELFF.

V and J are TRBV7-2 and TRBJ2-3; D not resolved. The V end lost 4 bases, the J end lost 10 bases, and 9 bases lay between the germline ends. CDR1 and CDR2 (germline): SGHTA, FQGNSA. The length of the CDR3 is 11 residues. CDR3 bases: TGTGCCAGCAGCTCGACTCGAGCGCAGTATTTT. It yields the protein CASSSTRAQYF.

This clone turned up a few times. The J gene is TRBJ2-5, the V gene TRBV7-2; D is possibly TRBD2 (5 bases). Germline assignment: CDR1 SGHTA and CDR2 FQGNSA. This CDR3 comprises 17 residues. With 2 bases removed from V and 5 bases from J, the gap between germline ends came to 21 bases. This CDR3 is CASSLNAPTLRRETQYF. DNA of the CDR3: TGTGCCAGCAGCTTAAATGCGCCCACGCTGCGGAGGGAGACCCAGTACTTC. The full variable domain, its missing parts supplied by reference TRBV7-2 and TRBJ2-5, is GAGVSQSPSNKVTEKGKDVELRCDPISGHTALYWYRQSLGQGLEFLIYFQGNSAPDKSGLPSDRFSAERTGGSVSTLTIQRTQQEDSAVYLCASSLNAPTLRRETQYFGPGTRLLVL.

The sample holds a few counts of this clone. The genes are TRBV4-1 and TRBJ2-7, with TRBD1 identical over 10 bases. The CDR3 totals 15 residues. Germline V gene data show CDR1 as MGHRA and CDR2 as YSYEKL. The junction had 6 bases not matched to a gene; V was cut back by 3 bases and J by 4 bases. CDR3 loop: CASSHPGQGKYEQYF. CDR3 nucleotide sequence: TGCGCCAGCAGCCACCCGGGACAGGGGAAATACGAGCAGTACTTC.

The table lists this clone with many counts. The chain recombines TRBV7-9 with TRBJ1-4, with 10 bases matching TRBD1. The CDR3 consists of 15 residues. Germline V gene data show CDR1 as SEHNR and CDR2 as FQNEAQ (reference sequence). The V segment lost 3 bases and the J segment 7 bases; nucleotides outside the gene matches: 5. CDR3 DNA sequence: TGTGCCAGCAGCTTGAGGACAGGGGGTGTTGAAAAACTGTTTTTT. It yields the protein CASSLRTGGVEKLFF. Using reference TRBV7-9 and TRBJ1-4 for the parts outside the CDR3, the full variable domain is DTGVSQNPRHKITKRGQNVTFRCDPISEHNRLYWYRQTLGQGPEFLTYFQNEAQLEKSRLLSDRFSAERPKGSFSTLEIQRTEQGDSAMYLCASSLRTGGVEKLFFGSGTQLSVL.

The table lists this clone with a few counts. This chain links TRBV7-2 with TRBJ2-1; 11 positions agree with TRBD2. Germline V gene lookup returns CDR1 SGHTA and CDR2 FQGNSA. The CDR3 loop spans 15 amino acids. V gave up 6 bases and J gave up 10 bases; unmatched junction bases: 11. CDR3 sequence: CASRLWSLAGDEQFF. The CDR3 DNA is TGTGCCAGCAGGTTATGGTCACTAGCGGGAGACGAGCAGTTCTTC.

A few counts support this clone. Other DNA sequences of this sample code for an identical CDR3. The rearrangement uses TRBV5-1 and TRBJ2-2; TRBD2 matches at 8 bases. CDR1 and CDR2 (germline): SGHRS, YFSETQ. The CDR3 length is 16 residues. J lost 4 bases, V lost 0 bases, and 5 bases had no gene match. The CDR3 is CASSLASGGTTGELFF. CDR3 bases: TGCGCCAGCAGCTTGGCCAGCGGGGGTACCACCGGGGAGCTGTTTTTT.

Here the CDR3 DNA reads TGCGCCAGCAGCCCCGTGGGACTAGCGGGGGGGCCAGGAAATGAGCAGTTCTTC. Protein: CASSPVGLAGGPGNEQFF. The chain uses TRBV4-3 and TRBJ2-1, with 16 bases that match TRBD2. The CDR3 is 18 amino acids. The V gene end was trimmed by 4 bases and the J gene end by 7 bases; junction bases not matched to a gene: 10. The germline V gene has CDR1 LGHNA and CDR2 YSLEER.

This clone was seen a handful of times. The chain links TRBV4-2 to TRBJ1-5; the D is unclear. Trimming removed 0 bases from V and 9 bases from J, with 12 bases in between. CDR3 length: 14 residues. The germline CDR1 and CDR2 sequences are LGHNA and YNFKEQ. CDR3 coding DNA: TGTGCCAGCAGCCAAGATCCGGGGTATCCGCCCCAGCATTTT. Amino acids: CASSQDPGYPPQHF.

The rearrangement links TRBV7-3 to TRBJ2-5, with 7 bases that match TRBD1. Germline CDR1 reads SGHTA; CDR2 reads FQGTGA. The J segment lost 5 bases and the V segment lost 5 bases, leaving 5 bases of the junction unmatched. The CDR3 sequence is 13 residues long. CDR3 loop: CASSRGGYETQYF. CDR3 nucleotides: TGTGCCAGCAGCAGAGGGGGCTACGAGACCCAGTACTTC.

This clone was observed many times. This sequence joins TRBV9 and TRBJ2-1; D is undetermined. The length of the CDR3 is 16 residues. The germline CDR1 and CDR2 sequences are SGDLS and YYNGEE. V lost 4 bases to trimming and J lost 0 bases, with 14 bases between them. The CDR3 nucleotides are TGTGCCAGCAGCCCCCTATCCCTAAGCTCCTACAATGAGCAGTTCTTC. It encodes CASSPLSLSSYNEQFF.

The chain is built from TRBV27 and TRBJ2-3; 13 bases align to TRBD2. Trimming removed 5 bases from V and 4 bases from J; junction bases left unmatched: 3. The germline V gene has CDR1 MNHEY and CDR2 SMNVEV (reference sequence). This CDR3 has 15 amino acids. The CDR3 DNA sequence: TGTGCCAGCAGTGGGACTAGCGGGAACTCAGATACGCAGTATTTT. Translated, it gives CASSGTSGNSDTQYF.

This rearrangement joins TRBV18 to TRBJ2-3; 9 nucleotides match TRBD2. CDR3 length: 15 amino acids. V gave up 4 bases and J gave up 3 bases; unmatched junction bases: 5. Germline values: CDR1 KGHSH, CDR2 LQKENI. The CDR3 DNA reads TGTGCCAGCTCACTAAATAGCGGGGGAACAGATACGCAGTATTTT. Protein sequence: CASSLNSGGTDTQYF.

In its sample, this clone was seen a few times. The chain couples TRBV19 to TRBJ2-5, with a weak D call TRBD2 (6 bases). Germline V gives CDR1 LNHDA, CDR2 SQIVND (reference sequence). Trimming left V 3 bases short and J 3 bases short, with 14 bases between. This CDR3 contains 15 residues. The CDR3, as DNA: TGTGCCAGTAGTATCCACCCCGGGGGAAAAGAGACCCAGTACTTC. Translated, it gives CASSIHPGGKETQYF.

The rearrangement joins TRBV7-2 to TRBJ2-3; 14 nucleotides agree with TRBD2. Unmatched junction bases numbered 0, after V lost 6 bases and J lost 4 bases. CDR1 SGHTA and CDR2 FQGNSA come from the germline V gene. This CDR3 spans 14 amino acids. In nucleotides, the CDR3 is TGTGCCAGCAGGACTAGCGGGGGGGCAGATACGCAGTATTTT. Its translation is CASRTSGGADTQYF.

This clone was counted between two and nine times. The chain carries TRBV4-2 and TRBJ2-5, with 12 bases matching TRBD2. The V gene's germline CDR1 is LGHNA and CDR2 YNFKEQ. The CDR3 has 16 residues. V gave up 3 bases and J gave up 1 base; unmatched junction bases: 3. The CDR3 loop is CASSQASGRAQETQYF. In DNA, the CDR3 is TGTGCCAGCAGCCAGGCTAGCGGGAGGGCCCAAGAGACCCAGTACTTC.